A single sample is the source of the 10 T cell receptor beta chains below, sequenced in a study of OX40 agonist ivuxolimab in advanced cancers. The table came from immunoSEQ multiplex PCR; TCRdb's copy has only in-frame clones and leaves some out. This sample has 65,000 to 70,000 clones; around four fifths occur once, and the top ten carry roughly 0.4%. Sequenced here: CD4+ or CD8+ T cells sorted from blood, sampled in a trial of the OX40 agonist ivuxolimab. The receptor source for this set is an adult with an advanced solid tumor such as melanoma, head and neck, liver or kidney cancer.

The chain is built from TRBV11-3 and TRBJ2-7; tentatively, D is TRBD1 (5 bases). From germline, CDR1 is SGHNT and CDR2 YENEEA. The V gene lost 5 bases and the J gene lost 0 bases, with 8 bases spanning the gap. This CDR3 is 13 amino acids long. This CDR3 is CASSTTDSYEQYF. The CDR3 region has the DNA TGTGCCAGCAGCACGACAGACTCCTACGAGCAGTACTTC.

The rearrangement joins TRBV5-1 to TRBJ2-1, with 11 bases matching TRBD2. Germline V CDR1 and CDR2: SGHRS, YFSETQ. The CDR3 spans 15 residues. After removal of 3 bases from V and 7 bases from J, the junction contained 6 bases not matched to a gene. The CDR3 spells CASSSLAGGYNEQFF. Here the CDR3 DNA reads TGCGCCAGCAGCTCCCTAGCGGGAGGCTATAATGAGCAGTTCTTC.

The gene calls are TRBV18 and TRBJ1-5; D not resolved. This CDR3 has 13 amino acids. Trimming left V 0 bases short and J 6 bases short, with 6 bases between. Germline CDR1 reads KGHSH; CDR2 reads LQKENI. The CDR3 DNA sequence: TGTGCCAGCTCACCACCGGAAGGTCAGCCCCAGCATTTT. Protein product: CASSPPEGQPQHF.

This clone was seen more than once but under ten times. The chain joins TRBV5-5 to TRBJ1-2; TRBD1 matches 9 bases. The junction had 15 bases not matched to a gene; V was cut back by 2 bases and J by 7 bases. This CDR3 comprises 17 residues. Germline CDR1 is SGHKS and CDR2 is YYEKEE (reference sequence). The CDR3 here is CASSFGSPGQGSSGYTF. CDR3 in DNA: TGTGCCAGCAGCTTCGGTTCACCGGGACAGGGTTCAAGTGGCTACACCTTC.

CDR3 region: CASRPTGGLNEKLFF. The CDR3 region has the DNA TGTGCCAGCAGACCCACAGGGGGCCTTAATGAAAAACTGTTTTTT. The chain carries TRBV27 and TRBJ1-4; 9 bases are a match to TRBD1. V gave up 6 bases and J gave up 4 bases; unmatched junction bases: 6. This CDR3 has 15 residues. CDR1 and CDR2 from the germline V gene are MNHEY and SMNVEV (reference sequence).

The CDR3 coding sequence is TGTGCCAGCAGCTTTACAGGCCTACTCTATGGCTACACCTTC. Its translation: CASSFTGLLYGYTF. This rearrangement joins TRBV7-2 to TRBJ1-2; tentative D call: TRBD1 (5 bases). Germline V gene sequence: CDR1 SGHTA, CDR2 FQGNSA. This CDR3 has 14 residues. Trimming stripped 3 bases from V and 4 bases from J, with 12 bases between. Using reference TRBV7-2 and TRBJ1-2 for the parts outside the CDR3, the full variable domain is GAGVSQSPSNKVTEKGKDVELRCDPISGHTALYWYRQSLGQGLEFLIYFQGNSAPDKSGLPSDRFSAERTGGSVSTLTIQRTQQEDSAVYLCASSFTGLLYGYTFGSGTRLTVV.

The chain uses TRBV7-2 and TRBJ2-5; D not resolved. Germline V gene lookup returns CDR1 SGHTA and CDR2 FQGNSA. V lost 2 bases and J 4 bases, leaving 2 bases between the germline ends. The CDR3 totals 11 residues. The chain's CDR3 is CASSLTETQYF. The CDR3 DNA reads TGTGCCAGCAGCTTAACAGAGACCCAGTACTTC. The full variable domain, completed using reference TRBV7-2 and TRBJ2-5, is GAGVSQSPSNKVTEKGKDVELRCDPISGHTALYWYRQSLGQGLEFLIYFQGNSAPDKSGLPSDRFSAERTGGSVSTLTIQRTQQEDSAVYLCASSLTETQYFGPGTRLLVL.

This clone was detected only a few times. DNA of the CDR3: TGTGCCAGCAGTTACTCTTGGGAAGGCTATGGCTACACCTTC. Translating it yields CASSYSWEGYGYTF. This sequence joins TRBV6-5 and TRBJ1-2; D gene unclear. CDR1 is MNHEY and CDR2 is SVGAGI in the germline V gene. The germline V and J ends were trimmed by 0 bases and 4 bases, with 9 bases remaining between them. This CDR3 is 14 amino acids long.

J is TRBJ1-3 and V is TRBV2; D unresolved. Trimming took off 6 bases at V and 4 bases at J, with 4 bases between the two ends. The germline V gene encodes CDR1 SNHLY and CDR2 FYNNEI. This CDR3 is 11 amino acids long. The CDR3 DNA reads TGTGCCAGCAGCCAGGGAAACACCATATATTTT. Its translation is CASSQGNTIYF.

The V call is TRBV7-9, the J call TRBJ1-2; the D gene is possibly TRBD1 (5 bases). V gave up 5 bases and J gave up 6 bases, with 10 bases separating them. CDR3 length: 12 residues. Germline V lookup: CDR1 SEHNR, CDR2 FQNEAQ (reference sequence). CDR3 sequence (DNA): TGTGCCAGCAGCGGGCAGGGACATGGCTACACCTTC. This sequence encodes CASSGQGHGYTF.